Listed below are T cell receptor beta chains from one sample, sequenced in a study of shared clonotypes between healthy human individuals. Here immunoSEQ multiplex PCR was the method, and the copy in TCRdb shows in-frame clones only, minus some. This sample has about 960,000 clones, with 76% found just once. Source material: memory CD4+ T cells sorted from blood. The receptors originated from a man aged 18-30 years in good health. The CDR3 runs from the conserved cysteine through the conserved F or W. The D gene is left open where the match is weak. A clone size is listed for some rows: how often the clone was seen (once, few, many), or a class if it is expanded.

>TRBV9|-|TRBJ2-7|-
TGTGCCAGCAGCGTGGATCTGGGGGCGAACACACCCTACGAGCAGTACTTC
CASSVDLGANTPYEQYF
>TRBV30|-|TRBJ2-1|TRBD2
TGTGCCTGGAGTGTAGGATGGACTAGCGGGGGTTACAATGAGCAGTTCTTC
CAWSVGWTSGGYNEQFF
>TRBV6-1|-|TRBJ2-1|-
TGTGCCACCCGTCTAGCGCCGAATGAGCAGTTCTTC
CATRLAPNEQFF
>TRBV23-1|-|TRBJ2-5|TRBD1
TGCGCCAGCAGTCAACCCGCTGGGACAGGGAAACAAGAGACCCAGTACTTC
CASSQPAGTGKQETQYF
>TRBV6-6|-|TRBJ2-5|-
TGTGCCAGCAGCCTACTAGGGGTTAAGGTCGGAGAGACCCAGTACTTC
CASSLLGVKVGETQYF
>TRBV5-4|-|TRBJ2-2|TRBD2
TGTGCCAGCAGCTTGGCCGGGGGGGTTAGCGGGGAGCTGTTTTTT
CASSLAGGVSGELFF
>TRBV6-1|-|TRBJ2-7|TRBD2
TGTGCCAGCAGTGTAGCCCTAGCGGGAGGGCCGTACGAGCAGTACTTC
CASSVALAGGPYEQYF
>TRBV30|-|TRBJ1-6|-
TGTGCCTGGAGTGACGGAAAGAATAATTCACCCCTCCACTTT
CAWSDGKNNSPLHF
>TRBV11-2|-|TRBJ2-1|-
TGTGCCAGCAGCTTATTTGGGAGTAACAATGAGCAGTTCTTC
CASSLFGSNNEQFF
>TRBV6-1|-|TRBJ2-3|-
TGTGCCAGCAGCGAACCCCCCGTCGCAGCCAGGTATTTT
CASSEPPVAARYF
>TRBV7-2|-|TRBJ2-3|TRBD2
TGTGCCAGCAGCTTAACGGGAGGGCGGGTGGATACGCAGTATTTT
CASSLTGGRVDTQYF
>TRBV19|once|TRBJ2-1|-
TGTGCCAGTAGTCTTAGCGGCTCCTACAATGAGCAGTTCTTC
CASSLSGSYNEQFF
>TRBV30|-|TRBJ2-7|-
TGTGCCTGGAGTCGTTCAGGCCCCTACGAGCAGTACTTC
CAWSRSGPYEQYF
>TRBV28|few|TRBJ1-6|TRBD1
TGTGCCAGCAGGGGACAGGGCACGTATAATTCACCCCTCCACTTT
CASRGQGTYNSPLHF
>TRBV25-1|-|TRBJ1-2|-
TGTGCCAGCAGCCGGACAGACCCACTTATAGCCGGTGGCTACACCTTC
CASSRTDPLIAGGYTF
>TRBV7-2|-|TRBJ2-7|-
TGTGCCAGCAGCCCCTGGGAGAGGTCTCCTCCCCACGAGCAGTACTTC
CASSPWERSPPHEQYF
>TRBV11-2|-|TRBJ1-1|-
TGTGCCAGCAGCCCCAAAATAGGGCAGAACACTGAAGCTTTCTTT
CASSPKIGQNTEAFF